This T cell receptor beta chain was captured by sequencing in a study of T-cell memory formation after mild COVID-19 (dated by TCRdb to the early 2020s). Looking at the study overall: TCR sequence clusters from the two donors were found to be largely donor specific. Longitudinal TCRalpha and TCRbeta repertoire sequencing tracked T-cell clones expanding and contracting after mild COVID-19 in two donors. Two young, previously healthy adult volunteers, one female and one male, were included in the cohort. Summary of the overall study and its limitations: Only a couple of mild cases were covered by the study, and larger cohorts that include severe cases with pre-infection samples were considered necessary. The second-wave clones that peaked on day 37 were not confirmed to be SARS-CoV-2 specific. Contracting CD4+ clones appeared mostly in the CM and EM memory subsets, whereas CD8+ clones were enriched in EMRA. Some responding clones were detected in pre-infection memory, which suggested that pre-existing cross-reactive memory T cells had joined the SARS-CoV-2 response. Balanced CD4/CD8 phenotypes were observed for clones contracting from day 15 to 85, whereas a bias towards CD4+ was observed for a second wave of clones expanding from day 15 to 37.

Instrument used: Illumina NovaSeq 6000. TCRalpha and TCRbeta cDNA libraries were constructed by 5'RACE with constant-segment primers, with sample barcodes and unique molecular identifiers being introduced. Trizol reagent was used to extract RNA from every sample. Amplification of the libraries took two PCR steps, and the second step added a second sample barcode plus Illumina TruSeq adapters. Sequencing of the libraries was done on an Illumina NovaSeq, producing 2 x 150 bp paired-end reads. The paper's data handling went like this. Reads were demultiplexed and collapsed into UMI-guided consensus sequences with migec v1.2.7. Using mixcr v2.1.11, UMI consensuses were aligned to TRA and TRB V and J templates and then assembled into clonotypes. Clonotypes were classified as expanded or contracted when called significant by both edgeR and NoisET, with noise models trained on biological replicates. edgeR calls used a false discovery rate-adjusted p below 0.01 and a log2 fold-change threshold of 1. As an exploratory analysis of dynamics, max-normalized trajectories of the 1000 most abundant clonotypes were examined with PCA combined with hierarchical clustering. Separately sequenced CD4+ and CD8+ repertoires were used to assign a CD4 or CD8 phenotype to each responding clone. TCRdb took the public reads, trimmed them with fastp at Q25, ran MiXCR for clone calling and kept in-frame beta chains. Identical CDR3 proteins give one entry, which carries the most common genes and DNA. The authors' filters were not applied to this entry. The sample data list approximately 500,000 distinct CDR3 sequences, and roughly 23% of these were observed just once. Together, the top ten hold approximately 13% of the sample.

V and J are trimmed by 5 bases and 2 bases, and the gene matches miss 12 bases of the junction. CDR1 and CDR2 (SEHNR, FQNEAQ) derive from the germline V gene (reference sequence). From its cysteine to its phenylalanine, the CDR3 spans 18 amino acids. Just CDR3 DNA is preserved here, 54 bases in frame from base 1. In this sample, this clonotype turned up a few times. Its target antigen remains unknown. The input lacks base qualities; no much larger clone sits a single base away. Ficoll-Paque density gradient centrifugation was used to isolate PBMCs. The sample taken for sequencing was PBMCs or a T cell subset sorted from them (not recorded which). The receptor's source is an adult woman who had mild COVID-19 (a few samples of this study predate the infection). The sample titles of this study are shuffled in the database, so cell type and time point are left out; the donor was told from shared clones. The V gene is TRBV7-9 and the J gene is TRBJ2-1; 10 junctional bases match TRBD2. Here the CDR3 is given as CASSALAGEVSTYNEQFF. The nucleotide sequence reads as follows: TGTGCCAGCAGCGCCCTAGCGGGAGAGGTCAGCACCTACAATGAGCAGTTCTTC.